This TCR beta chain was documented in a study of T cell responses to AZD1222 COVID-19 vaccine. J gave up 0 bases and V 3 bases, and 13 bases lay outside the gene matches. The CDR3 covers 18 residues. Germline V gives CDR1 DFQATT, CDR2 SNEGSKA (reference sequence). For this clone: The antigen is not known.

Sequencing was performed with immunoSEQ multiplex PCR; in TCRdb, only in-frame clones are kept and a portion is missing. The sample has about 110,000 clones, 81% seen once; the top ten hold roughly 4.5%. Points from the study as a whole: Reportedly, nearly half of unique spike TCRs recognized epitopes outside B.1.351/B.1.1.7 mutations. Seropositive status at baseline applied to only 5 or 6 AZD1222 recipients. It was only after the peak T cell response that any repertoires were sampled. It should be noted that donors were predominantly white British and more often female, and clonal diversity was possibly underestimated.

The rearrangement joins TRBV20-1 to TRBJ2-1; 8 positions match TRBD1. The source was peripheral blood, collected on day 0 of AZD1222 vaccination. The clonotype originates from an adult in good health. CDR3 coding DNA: TGCAGTGCTAGTTCCCAGGGGGCAGGGGGTAACTCCTACAATGAGCAGTTCTTC. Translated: CSASSQGAGGNSYNEQFF.